The rows below give T cell receptor beta chains drawn from one sample of a study of patients and donors after allogeneic stem cell transplantation. TCRdb used MiXCR to reprocess the RT-PCR reads, holding one entry per CDR3 protein. Counted here are about 960,000 distinct CDR3 sequences, over 15% occurring once; the ten biggest clones make up roughly 6%. The sequenced sample was blood, either unsorted or a sorted T cell fraction (not recorded which). The receptor set was obtained from a human donor who was either an allogeneic HSCT recipient or a stem cell or donor lymphocyte infusion donor (not recorded which). It is not recorded whose cells these are; they may come from a transplant donor. The CDR3 runs from the conserved cysteine through the conserved F or W. The order of the fields is J gene, V gene, clone size, CDR3 protein. Size tells how often a clone was seen (once, few, many) or the class of an expanded clone, and some rows leave it out.

TRBJ2-2 TRBV5-1 few CASSLGRGNDRELFF
TRBJ2-1 TRBV5-1 many CASSLDVYNEQFF
TRBJ1-4 TRBV6-2/TRBV6-3 . CASYATGGNEKLFF
TRBJ1-6 TRBV25-1 few CASSELISPLHF
TRBJ1-2 TRBV20-1 many CSAREDSGIRGYTF
TRBJ2-3 TRBV3-1 . CASSHSRELDTQYF
TRBJ2-5 TRBV15 few CATSRPAARTEQETQYF
TRBJ2-5 TRBV7-2 few CASSLGGRQKETQYF
TRBJ2-2 TRBV7-3 few CASTPQMVASGAGELFF
TRBJ2-1 TRBV5-1 . CASRRSPGDSYNEQFF
TRBJ1-2 TRBV10-3 few CAISGSLGPGYTF
TRBJ2-7 TRBV5-1 few CASSLQELGEQYF
TRBJ2-1 TRBV7-9 . CAGRTTDANVQFF
TRBJ1-1 TRBV6-5 few CASSYGPPDRGTEAFF
TRBJ2-1 TRBV7-8 . CASSLSASGDNEQFF
TRBJ2-7 TRBV7-3 few CASSPAPPLSTSYEQYF
TRBJ2-7 TRBV19 . CASSMLAGTYEQYF
TRBJ2-1 TRBV19 . CASSPRAQGLSSYNEQFF
TRBJ2-1 TRBV11-1 few CASSTRPGQGSSYNEQFF
TRBJ2-7 TRBV4-1 . CASSQDSAFGLAAYEQYF
TRBJ1-5 TRBV5-1 few CASSLGGRENNQPQHF
TRBJ2-7 TRBV12-3/TRBV12-4 few CASSLRQTSSYEQYF
TRBJ2-1 TRBV20-1 . CSARVSYNEQFF
TRBJ2-1 TRBV24-1 . CATSESGARRSYNEQFF
TRBJ1-1 TRBV6-5 few CASSYSPGANTEAFF
TRBJ2-7 TRBV4-1 . CASSQDYPYEQYF
TRBJ2-3 TRBV12-3/TRBV12-4 . CASSLGRDSTDTQYF
TRBJ2-3 TRBV9 many CASSLTTRITDTQYF